Listed here are 32 T cell receptor beta chains from one sample, sequenced in a study of CXCR3-negative and CXCR3-positive naive CD8 T cells. cDNA libraries for TRB were generated by 5' RACE incorporating UMI labels. One entry per CDR3 protein, without DNA, is what TCRdb gives after re-calling the 5' RACE reads. This sample's table has about 40,000 distinct CDR3 sequences. The specimen was memory CD8+ T cells from blood. The source is a human donor in good health. Some clones in this sample may be carry-over from other donors' samples.

The rearrangement joins TRBV29-1 to TRBJ2-1; TCRdb gives TRBD2 as the D gene, but with no DNA this cannot be confirmed. The CDR3 loop spans 16 amino acids. The germline gives CDR1 SQVTM, CDR2 ANQGSEA. The CDR3 region is CSVEEVREGSYNEQFF.

The chain links TRBV29-1 to TRBJ1-1. The CDR3 covers 12 residues. In germline, CDR1 is SQVTM, CDR2 ANQGSEA. The CDR3 sequence is CSVEGRSTEAFF. Combining the CDR3 with reference TRBV29-1 and TRBJ1-1 gives the whole variable domain SAVISQKPSRDICQRGTSLTIQCQVDSQVTMMFWYRQQPGQSLTLIATANQGSEATYESGFVIDKFPISRPNLTFSTLTVSNMSPEDSSIYLCSVEGRSTEAFFGQGTRLTVV.

V is TRBV6-1 and J is TRBJ2-7. The CDR3 sequence is 14 residues long. Germline lookup yields CDR1 MNHNS and CDR2 SASEGT. The CDR3 here is CASSDLDGSYEQYF.

J is TRBJ2-1 and V is TRBV4-3; TCRdb's D call, TRBD2, is unchecked because there is no DNA. Germline V lookup: CDR1 LGHNA, CDR2 YSLEER. CDR3 length: 15 amino acids. CDR3 sequence: CASSQEGQTYNEQFF.

The chain carries TRBV4-2 and TRBJ2-7; TCRdb designates TRBD1, a call that cannot be tested without DNA. Germline lookup yields CDR1 LGHNA and CDR2 YNFKEQ. The CDR3 runs to 14 residues. CDR3 sequence reads: CASSQEERGHEQYF.

This chain uses TRBV20-1 with TRBJ1-1; the TCRdb D gene call, TRBD1, has no DNA to confirm it. This CDR3 has 14 residues. Germline CDR1 DFQATT, CDR2 SNEGSKA (reference sequence). CDR3: CSARAPGGHTEALF.

The rearrangement links TRBV14 to TRBJ1-1. The CDR3 spans 15 residues. CDR1 and CDR2 from the germline V gene are SGHDN and FVKESK. CDR3 sequence: CASSQNGRMNTEAFF.

The chain is built from TRBV25-1 and TRBJ2-7. Germline lookup yields CDR1 MGHDK and CDR2 SYGVNS. CDR3 length: 13 amino acids. The CDR3 loop reads CASSVGVIYEQYF.

The CDR3 sequence: CASSQDRGTASYEQYF. This chain connects TRBV4-3 to TRBJ2-7; the TCRdb call, TRBD1, lacks DNA for checking. This CDR3 has 16 amino acids. The germline V gene encodes CDR1 LGHNA and CDR2 YSLEER.

V is TRBV7-3 and J is TRBJ2-7; TCRdb's D gene call, TRBD2, goes unchecked for lack of DNA. The CDR3 sequence is 15 residues long. Germline V lookup: CDR1 SGHTA, CDR2 FQGTGA. The CDR3: CASSPLAPISYEQYF.

This chain uses TRBV6-5 with TRBJ2-3. The CDR3 contains 13 residues. From germline, CDR1 is MNHEY and CDR2 SVGAGI. The CDR3 spells CASSFMGTDTQYF.

By frequency, this clonotype is medium-sized. The chain combines TRBV4-2 with TRBJ2-7; TCRdb proposes TRBD2, but this gene call is untestable without DNA. The CDR3 contains 15 residues. Germline lookup yields CDR1 LGHNA and CDR2 YNFKEQ. CDR3 protein: CASSQAPTSVYEQYF.

The rearrangement uses TRBV29-1 and TRBJ2-2; the TCRdb call, TRBD1, lacks DNA for checking. CDR3 length equals 12 residues. CDR1 is SQVTM, CDR2 ANQGSEA, per germline. The CDR3 loop is CSADRGSGELFF.

The V call is TRBV7-3, the J call TRBJ1-1; TCRdb's D gene call, TRBD1, goes unchecked for lack of DNA. This CDR3 has 15 residues. Germline values: CDR1 SGHTA, CDR2 FQGTGA. CDR3 amino acids: CASSLDRLGGTEAFF. Based on the CDR3 plus reference TRBV7-3 and TRBJ1-1, the full variable domain is GAGVSQTPSNKVTEKGKYVELRCDPISGHTALYWYRQSLGQGPEFLIYFQGTGAADDSGLPNDRFFAVRPEGSVSTLKIQRTERGDSAVYLCASSLDRLGGTEAFFGQGTRLTVV.

This clonotype is deemed medium-sized by its frequency. This chain joins TRBV21-1 and TRBJ2-1. TRBV21-1 is assigned pseudogene status. CDR3 length equals 15 residues. The CDR3 sequence is CASSKDGSTYNEQFF.

The chain links TRBV5-1 to TRBJ2-7; the TCRdb call, TRBD1, lacks DNA for checking. Germline values: CDR1 SGHRS, CDR2 YFSETQ. CDR3 length: 14 residues. The chain's CDR3 is CASSFSIGGYEQYF.

The chain has TRBV28 and TRBJ1-1. Germline V CDR1 and CDR2: MDHEN, SYDVKM. The CDR3 is 14 residues long. The CDR3 sequence is CASSFQTSNTEAFF.

The J gene is TRBJ2-5, the V gene TRBV7-9; with no DNA, the TCRdb D assignment of TRBD2 cannot be verified. The CDR3 contains 18 residues. CDR1 is SEHNR, CDR2 FQNEAQ, per germline (reference sequence). The CDR3 loop reads CASSSALLAGGPQETQYF.

The rearrangement links TRBV7-2 to TRBJ2-1. CDR1 and CDR2 (germline): SGHTA, FQGNSA. The CDR3 covers 13 residues. CDR3: CASSPSSYNEQFF.

V gene TRBV12-3 or TRBV12-4 combines with J gene TRBJ2-7; the TCRdb D gene call, TRBD2, has no DNA to confirm it. This CDR3 is built from 12 residues. The CDR3 spells CASSGGAYEQYF.

CDR3 sequence reads: CASSLSGISYEQYF. J is TRBJ2-7 and V is TRBV27; there is no DNA to check the TCRdb D call of TRBD1. CDR1 and CDR2 from the germline V gene are MNHEY and SMNVEV (reference sequence). The length of the CDR3 is 14 residues.

The chain has TRBV11-3 and TRBJ2-1; TCRdb names TRBD2, which stays unverified in the absence of DNA. The CDR3 runs to 17 residues. Germline loops: CDR1 SGHNT, CDR2 YENEEA. The CDR3 reads CASSKSETSGSINEQFF.

The V gene is TRBV4-3, the J gene TRBJ2-7; TCRdb designates TRBD1, a call that cannot be tested without DNA. CDR3 length: 16 amino acids. Looked up from germline, CDR1 is LGHNA and CDR2 is YSLEER. The CDR3 sequence is CASSQDWRGSSYEQYF.

The chain has TRBV19 and TRBJ1-1; TCRdb indicates TRBD1, and absent DNA this call remains unverified. In germline, CDR1 is LNHDA, CDR2 SQIVND (reference sequence). This CDR3 region has 12 residues. The CDR3 loop is CASSPGPTEAFF.

This chain connects TRBV3-1 to TRBJ1-2; no DNA is available, so the TRBD1 call from TCRdb remains unchecked. Germline-derived CDR1 and CDR2 are LGHDT and YNNKEL (reference sequence). This CDR3 comprises 15 residues. The CDR3 sequence: CASSQDPESAYGYTF.

The J gene is TRBJ2-5, the V gene TRBV4-3. The CDR3 has 15 amino acids. Germline lookup yields CDR1 LGHNA and CDR2 YSLEER. The CDR3 spells CASSQDKSSQETQYF.

The chain links TRBV27 to TRBJ2-7. The germline V gene encodes CDR1 MNHEY and CDR2 SMNVEV (reference sequence). The CDR3 extends over 13 amino acids. CDR3 region: CASSFGVSYEQYF.

The chain uses TRBV28 and TRBJ2-3; TCRdb picks TRBD2, but there is no DNA to check that call. The CDR3 extends over 18 amino acids. Germline values: CDR1 MDHEN, CDR2 SYDVKM. CDR3 loop: CASSLFGLAGGGTDTQYF.

J is TRBJ2-1 and V is TRBV29-1; TCRdb gives TRBD1 as the D gene, but with no DNA this cannot be confirmed. Per the germline V gene, CDR1 is SQVTM and CDR2 is ANQGSEA. The CDR3 has 14 residues. CDR3: CSIPGQGILSEQFF.

The chain is built from TRBV11-3 and TRBJ2-5; checking the TCRdb D call of TRBD2 is not possible without DNA. The germline gives CDR1 SGHNT, CDR2 YENEEA. The CDR3 is made up of 20 amino acids. CDR3 loop: CASSLRPPTTKVGIQETQYF.

The rearrangement uses TRBV29-1 and TRBJ1-2; the D gene TCRdb calls, TRBD1, cannot be checked with no DNA. The germline gives CDR1 SQVTM, CDR2 ANQGSEA. The CDR3 extends over 16 amino acids. The CDR3 region is CSASKLEGTPLYGYTF.

The chain carries TRBV5-1 and TRBJ2-1; TCRdb's D call, TRBD1, is unchecked because there is no DNA. Germline V gives CDR1 SGHRS, CDR2 YFSETQ. The CDR3 is made up of 13 amino acids. CDR3 in amino acids: CASRTTGGNEQFF.